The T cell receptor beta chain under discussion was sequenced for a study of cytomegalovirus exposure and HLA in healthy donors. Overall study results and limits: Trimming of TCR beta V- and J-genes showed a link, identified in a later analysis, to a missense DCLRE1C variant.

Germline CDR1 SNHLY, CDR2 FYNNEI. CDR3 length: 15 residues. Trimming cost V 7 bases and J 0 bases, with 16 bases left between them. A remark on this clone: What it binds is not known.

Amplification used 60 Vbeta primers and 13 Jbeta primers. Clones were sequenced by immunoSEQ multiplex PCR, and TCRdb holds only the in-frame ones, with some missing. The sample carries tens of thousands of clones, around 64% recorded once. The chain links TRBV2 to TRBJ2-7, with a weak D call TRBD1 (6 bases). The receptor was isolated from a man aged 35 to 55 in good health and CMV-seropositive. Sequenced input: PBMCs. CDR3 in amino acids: CASNFDRTISYEQYF. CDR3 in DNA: TGTGCCAGCAATTTCGACAGGACGATCTCCTACGAGCAGTACTTC.